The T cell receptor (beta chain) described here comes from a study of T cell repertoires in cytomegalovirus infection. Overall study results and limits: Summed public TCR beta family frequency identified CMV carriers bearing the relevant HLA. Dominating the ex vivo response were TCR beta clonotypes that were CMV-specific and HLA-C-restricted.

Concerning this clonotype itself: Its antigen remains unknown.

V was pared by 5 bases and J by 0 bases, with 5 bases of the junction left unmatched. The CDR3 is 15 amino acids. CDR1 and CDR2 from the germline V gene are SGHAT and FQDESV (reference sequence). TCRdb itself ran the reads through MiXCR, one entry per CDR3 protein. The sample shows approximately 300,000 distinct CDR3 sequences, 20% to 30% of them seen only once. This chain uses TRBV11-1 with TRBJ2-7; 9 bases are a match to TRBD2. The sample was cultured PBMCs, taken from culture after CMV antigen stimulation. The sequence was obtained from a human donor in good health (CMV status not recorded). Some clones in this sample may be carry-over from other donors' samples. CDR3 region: CASSPFSGSSYEQYF. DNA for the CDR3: TGTGCCAGCAGCCCGTTTAGCGGGAGCTCCTACGAGCAGTACTTC.